This TCR beta chain was obtained from a study of blood T cell repertoires in COVID-19. The overall study: Acute and convalescent COVID-19 specimens originated in the United States, Italy and Spain. The analysed material was cDNA or gDNA that came from T cells, B-cell-depleted T cells, or PBMCs.

Authors' analysis steps: Using reference gene primer amplification, nucleated cell counts were estimated. Only in-frame clones appear in the TCRdb table, and some are missing; sequencing was by immunoSEQ multiplex PCR. D and trimming were read from the DNA, whereas the V and J calls and clone size are those reported in that table. In the table there are tens of thousands of clones, about four fifths of which are singletons. The sequencing sample was made of peripheral blood. The clonotype originates from an elderly man with acute or convalescent COVID-19.

As DNA, the CDR3 is TGTGCCAGCAGCCCTCGGACAGGGGTGAACACTGAAGCTTTCTTT. Amino acids: CASSPRTGVNTEAFF. The chain joins TRBV11-1 to TRBJ1-1, with 9 nucleotides matching TRBD1. V lost 5 bases to trimming and J lost 0 bases; unmatched junction nucleotides: 4. The CDR3 runs 15 residues. The germline gives CDR1 SGHAT, CDR2 FQDESV (reference sequence).